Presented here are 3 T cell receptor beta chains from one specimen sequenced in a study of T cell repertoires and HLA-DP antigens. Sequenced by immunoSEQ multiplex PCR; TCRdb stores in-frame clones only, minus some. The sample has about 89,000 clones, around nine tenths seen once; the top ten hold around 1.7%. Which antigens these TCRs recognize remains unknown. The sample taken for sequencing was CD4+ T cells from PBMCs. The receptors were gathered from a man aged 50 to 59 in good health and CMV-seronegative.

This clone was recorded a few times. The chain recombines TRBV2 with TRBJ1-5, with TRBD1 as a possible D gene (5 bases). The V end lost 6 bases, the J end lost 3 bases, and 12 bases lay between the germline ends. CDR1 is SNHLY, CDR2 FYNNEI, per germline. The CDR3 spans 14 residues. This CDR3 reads CASSRGVSNQPQHF. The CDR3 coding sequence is TGTGCCAGCAGCCGGGGGGTTTCCAATCAGCCCCAGCATTTT.

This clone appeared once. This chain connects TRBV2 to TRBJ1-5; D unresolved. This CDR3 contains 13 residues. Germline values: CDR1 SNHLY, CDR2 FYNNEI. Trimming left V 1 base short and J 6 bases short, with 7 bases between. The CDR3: CASSEDRGQPQHF. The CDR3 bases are TGTGCCAGCAGTGAAGATCGGGGTCAGCCCCAGCATTTT.

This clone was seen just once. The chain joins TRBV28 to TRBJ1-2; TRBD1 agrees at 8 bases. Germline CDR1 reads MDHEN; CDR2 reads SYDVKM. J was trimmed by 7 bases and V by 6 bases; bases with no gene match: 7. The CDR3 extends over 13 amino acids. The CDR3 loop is CASSKDREGGYTF. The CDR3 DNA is TGTGCCAGCAGCAAGGACAGGGAAGGTGGCTACACCTTC.